These 19 T cell receptor beta chains were all obtained from the same sample, sequenced in a study of shared clonotypes between healthy human individuals. Profiling relied on immunoSEQ multiplex PCR, and the TCRdb table lists in-frame clones only, not all of them. The sample has around 2.3 million clones, approximately 95% seen once. The material sequenced was naive CD4+ T cells sorted from blood. Stated subset: CD45RA+ positively selected. These receptors came from a man between 18 and 35 years old in good health.

The chain couples TRBV11-2 to TRBJ2-7, with a possible D match to TRBD2 (5 bases). The CDR3 length is 15 residues. CDR1 is SGHAT and CDR2 is FQNNGV in the germline V gene. Deletions cut 4 bases from V and 6 bases from J, with 19 bases between. CDR3 sequence reads: CASSSSALGVSEQYF. The CDR3 region has the DNA TGTGCCAGCAGCTCGTCGGCCCTCGGGGTATCCGAGCAGTACTTC.

This clone showed up just a few times. This chain uses TRBV10-3 with TRBJ2-7; 9 bases are shared with TRBD2. The CDR3 loop spans 13 amino acids. In germline, CDR1 is ENHRY, CDR2 SYGVKD. V lost 5 bases to trimming and J lost 1 base; unmatched junction nucleotides: 0. CDR3 residues: CAISLAGSYEQYF. The CDR3 DNA follows: TGTGCCATCAGTCTAGCGGGATCCTACGAGCAGTACTTC.

This clone came up once. This chain connects TRBV2 to TRBJ2-1; unclear D gene. The V end lost 5 bases, the J end lost 0 bases, and 11 bases lay between the germline ends. CDR3 length equals 15 residues. Germline CDR1 is SNHLY and CDR2 is FYNNEI. The CDR3 DNA reads as TGTGCCAGCAGTCGAGCGCGAAGCTCCTACAATGAGCAGTTCTTC. Translating it yields CASSRARSSYNEQFF.

The CDR3 spells CASSYGTGQPQHF. The CDR3 DNA follows: TGTGCCAGCAGCTACGGGACAGGCCAGCCCCAGCATTTT. The chain joins TRBV7-2 to TRBJ1-5; 8 bases are shared with TRBD1. The CDR3 runs to 13 residues. Germline values: CDR1 SGHTA, CDR2 FQGNSA. V shed 4 bases, J shed 7 bases, and the junction held 3 bases outside the gene matches.

The V and J genes are TRBV5-1 and TRBJ1-1; D gene uncertain. The V gene lost 1 base and the J gene lost 1 base, with 8 bases spanning the gap. Germline V lookup: CDR1 SGHRS, CDR2 YFSETQ. CDR3 length equals 14 residues. CDR3 in amino acids: CASSLMSGNTEAFF. The CDR3 nucleotides are TGCGCCAGCAGCTTGATGTCCGGGAACACTGAAGCTTTCTTT. Full variable domain (rest looked up from reference TRBV5-1 and TRBJ1-1): KAGVTQTPRYLIKTRGQQVTLSCSPISGHRSVSWYQQTPGQGLQFLFEYFSETQRNKGNFPGRFSGRQFSNSRSEMNVSTLELGDSALYLCASSLMSGNTEAFFGQGTRLTVV.

The chain has TRBV2 and TRBJ2-5; TRBD1 is a possible D gene (5 bases). Trimming pared 4 bases from V and 9 bases from J, leaving 9 bases between. CDR1 is SNHLY and CDR2 is FYNNEI in the germline V gene. The CDR3 loop spans 11 amino acids. The CDR3 bases are TGTGCCAGCAGTGTAAGGGGCGCCCAGTACTTC. It is translated as CASSVRGAQYF.

The rearrangement uses TRBV10-3 and TRBJ2-7; possibly TRBD2 for D (5 bases). This CDR3 contains 13 residues. The germline V and J ends were trimmed by 7 bases and 4 bases, with 14 bases remaining between them. Germline values: CDR1 ENHRY, CDR2 SYGVKD. The chain's CDR3 is CAITEVLEYEQYF. As DNA, the CDR3 is TGTGCCATCACGGAGGTGCTTGAGTACGAGCAGTACTTC.

The V call is TRBV4-1, the J call TRBJ1-1; the D is unclear. CDR1 is MGHRA, CDR2 YSYEKL, per germline. V was pared by 1 base and J by 1 base, with 10 bases between. The CDR3 has 15 amino acids. The CDR3 reads CASSQGDLGNTEAFF. As DNA, the CDR3 is TGCGCCAGCAGCCAAGGCGACCTCGGGAACACTGAAGCTTTCTTT.

The chain couples TRBV29-1 to TRBJ2-3; TRBD2 aligns across 11 bases. From germline, CDR1 is SQVTM and CDR2 ANQGSEA. The trim removed 1 base at V and 0 bases at J, leaving 18 bases unmatched. The CDR3 sequence is 21 residues long. This chain's CDR3 is CSVEAPGGSSGGAPSTDTQYF. The CDR3 DNA reads as TGCAGCGTTGAAGCTCCGGGAGGGAGTAGCGGGGGGGCACCTAGCACAGATACGCAGTATTTT.

The CDR3 coding sequence is TGTGCCAGCAATCCATCCGGAGGGAACACTGAAGCTTTCTTT. Its protein product is CASNPSGGNTEAFF. The gene calls are TRBV6-5 and TRBJ1-1; D remains ambiguous. The CDR3 consists of 14 residues. Germline V lookup: CDR1 MNHEY, CDR2 SVGAGI. With 7 bases removed from V and 1 base from J, the gap between germline ends came to 13 bases.

The gene calls are TRBV27 and TRBJ2-4; maybe TRBD1 (5 bases). The germline V gene encodes CDR1 MNHEY and CDR2 SMNVEV (reference sequence). Trimming left V 8 bases short and J 0 bases short, with 14 bases between. This CDR3 region has 15 residues. CDR3 amino acids: CASSGSLLAKNIQYF. The CDR3 DNA is TGTGCCAGCTCAGGGTCCCTCTTAGCCAAAAACATTCAGTACTTC.

This sequence joins TRBV10-3 and TRBJ2-5; perhaps TRBD1 as D (6 bases). The CDR3 extends over 14 amino acids. Trimming shortened V by 5 bases and J by 2 bases, and 12 bases separated the two germline ends. Germline CDR1 and CDR2: ENHRY and SYGVKD. Here the CDR3 DNA reads TGTGCCATCAGTAAAGGACAGTGGCAAGAGACCCAGTACTTC. Its translation is CAISKGQWQETQYF.

The J gene is TRBJ1-4, the V gene TRBV11-2; D gene ambiguous. The germline CDR1 and CDR2 sequences are SGHAT and FQNNGV. This CDR3 comprises 17 residues. V gave up 1 base and J gave up 13 bases, with 25 bases separating them. As DNA, the CDR3 is TGTGCCAGCAGCTTAGGGATAATGAAAAAGTCGGGAGTAGCACTGTTTTTT. This codes for CASSLGIMKKSGVALFF.

J is TRBJ2-7 and V is TRBV5-6, with 13 bases lining up with TRBD2. The junction had 4 bases not matched to a gene; V was cut back by 5 bases and J by 5 bases. CDR1 is SGHDT and CDR2 is YYEEEE in the germline V gene. The CDR3 covers 14 residues. The CDR3 region is CASSTSGGVHEQYF. Written as DNA, the CDR3 is TGTGCCAGCAGTACTAGCGGGGGGGTCCACGAGCAGTACTTC.

The DNA for the CDR3 is TGCAGCGTTGGGGTGGACAGTAATGAAAAACTGTTTTTT. Protein product: CSVGVDSNEKLFF. V is TRBV29-1 and J is TRBJ1-4; D may be TRBD1 (6 bases). Germline lookup yields CDR1 SQVTM and CDR2 ANQGSEA. This CDR3 has 13 amino acids. Trimming shortened V by 4 bases and J by 4 bases, and 10 bases separated the two germline ends.

V is TRBV10-2 and J is TRBJ2-7; 7 nucleotides line up with TRBD1. The CDR3 spans 16 residues. Unmatched junction bases numbered 9, after V lost 3 bases and J lost 1 base. Germline CDR1 and CDR2: WSHSY and SAAADI. DNA for the CDR3: TGCGCCAGCAGTGAACCGGGACAGAAAAAGTCCTACGAGCAGTACTTC. It is translated as CASSEPGQKKSYEQYF.

The rearrangement joins TRBV2 to TRBJ2-1; the match to TRBD2 covers 7 bases. The CDR3 is made up of 15 amino acids. Germline V gene sequence: CDR1 SNHLY, CDR2 FYNNEI. J lost 6 bases, V lost 6 bases, and 11 bases had no gene match. The CDR3 bases are TGTGCCAGCAGCCGCCCCGGACTAGGCACCAATGAGCAGTTCTTC. Encoded protein: CASSRPGLGTNEQFF.

V and J are TRBV5-4 and TRBJ2-3, with 12 bases identical to TRBD2. The CDR3 is 17 residues long. Germline V gene sequence: CDR1 SGHNT, CDR2 YYREEE (reference sequence). V gave up 4 bases and J gave up 5 bases; unmatched junction bases: 11. The CDR3 bases are TGTGCCAGCAGCCCCCGACTAGCGGGAGAAGTAGGAGATACGCAGTATTTT. Translated, it gives CASSPRLAGEVGDTQYF. Full variable domain (rest looked up from reference TRBV5-4 and TRBJ2-3): ETGVTQSPTHLIKTRGQQVTLRCSSQSGHNTVSWYQQALGQGPQFIFQYYREEENGRGNFPPRFSGLQFPNYSSELNVNALELDDSALYLCASSPRLAGEVGDTQYFGPGTRLTVL.

The J gene is TRBJ2-5, the V gene TRBV7-8; D is unclear. The V gene lost 4 bases and the J gene lost 3 bases, with 9 bases spanning the gap. The CDR3 covers 13 residues. Germline values: CDR1 SGHVS, CDR2 FQNEAQ. The CDR3 region is CASSSPTKETQYF. The CDR3 DNA sequence: TGTGCCAGCAGCTCGCCCACCAAAGAGACCCAGTACTTC.